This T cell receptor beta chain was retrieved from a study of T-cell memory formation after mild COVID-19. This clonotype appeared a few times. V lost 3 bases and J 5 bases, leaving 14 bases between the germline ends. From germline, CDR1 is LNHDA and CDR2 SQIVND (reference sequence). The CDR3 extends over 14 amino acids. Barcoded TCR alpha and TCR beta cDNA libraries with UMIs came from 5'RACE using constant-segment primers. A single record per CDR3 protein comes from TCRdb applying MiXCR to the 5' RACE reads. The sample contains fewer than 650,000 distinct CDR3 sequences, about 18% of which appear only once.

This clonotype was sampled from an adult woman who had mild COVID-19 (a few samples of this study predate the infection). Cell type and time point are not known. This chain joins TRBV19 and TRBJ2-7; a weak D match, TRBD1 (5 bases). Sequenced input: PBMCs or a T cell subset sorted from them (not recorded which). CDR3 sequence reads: CASSISLSRDEQYF. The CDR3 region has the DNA TGTGCCAGTAGTATCTCTCTTTCCAGGGACGAGCAGTACTTC.